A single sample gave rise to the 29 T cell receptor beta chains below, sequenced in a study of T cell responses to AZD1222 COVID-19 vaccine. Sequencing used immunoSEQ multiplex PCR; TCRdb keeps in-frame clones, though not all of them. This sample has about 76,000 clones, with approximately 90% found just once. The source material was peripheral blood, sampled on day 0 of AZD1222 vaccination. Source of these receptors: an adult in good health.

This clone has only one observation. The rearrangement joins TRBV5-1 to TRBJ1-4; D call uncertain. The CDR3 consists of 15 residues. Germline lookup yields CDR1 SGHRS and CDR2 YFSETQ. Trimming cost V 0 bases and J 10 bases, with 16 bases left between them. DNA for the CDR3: TGCGCCAGCAGCTTGGCGTCGTGGACTAGCGGAAAACTGTTTTTT. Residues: CASSLASWTSGKLFF. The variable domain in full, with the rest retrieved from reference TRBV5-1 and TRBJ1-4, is KAGVTQTPRYLIKTRGQQVTLSCSPISGHRSVSWYQQTPGQGLQFLFEYFSETQRNKGNFPGRFSGRQFSNSRSEMNVSTLELGDSALYLCASSLASWTSGKLFFGSGTQLSVL.

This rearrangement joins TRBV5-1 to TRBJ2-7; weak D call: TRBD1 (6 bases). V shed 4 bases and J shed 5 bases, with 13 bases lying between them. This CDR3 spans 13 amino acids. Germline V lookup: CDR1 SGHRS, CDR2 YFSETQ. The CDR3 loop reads CASSPGHIHEQYF. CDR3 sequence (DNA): TGCGCCAGCAGCCCGGGACATATCCACGAGCAGTACTTC.

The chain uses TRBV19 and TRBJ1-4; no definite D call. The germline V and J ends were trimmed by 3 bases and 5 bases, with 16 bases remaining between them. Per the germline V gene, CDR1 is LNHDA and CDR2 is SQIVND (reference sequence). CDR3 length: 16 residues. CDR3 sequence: CASSMRQPRPNEKLFF. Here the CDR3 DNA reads TGTGCCAGTAGTATGAGGCAGCCAAGGCCAAATGAAAAACTGTTTTTT.

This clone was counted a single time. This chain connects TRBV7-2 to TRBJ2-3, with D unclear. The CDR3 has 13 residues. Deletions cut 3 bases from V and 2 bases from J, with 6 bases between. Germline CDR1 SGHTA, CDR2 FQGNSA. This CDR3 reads CASSLSFTDTQYF. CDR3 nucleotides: TGTGCCAGCAGCTTGTCTTTCACAGATACGCAGTATTTT.

The DNA of the CDR3 is TGTGCCAGCAGCCCGACAGGAACTCAGCCCCAGCATTTT. This sequence encodes CASSPTGTQPQHF. The V gene is TRBV7-8, the J gene TRBJ1-5, with D perhaps matching TRBD1 (6 bases). In germline, CDR1 is SGHVS, CDR2 FQNEAQ. Trimming removed 5 bases at V and 6 bases at J, with 11 bases between. CDR3 size: 13 residues.

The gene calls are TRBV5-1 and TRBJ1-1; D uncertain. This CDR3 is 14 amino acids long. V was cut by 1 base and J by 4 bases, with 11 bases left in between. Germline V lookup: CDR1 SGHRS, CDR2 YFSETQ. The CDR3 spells CASSLSGFGTEAFF. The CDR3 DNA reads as TGCGCCAGCAGCTTGTCGGGGTTCGGCACTGAAGCTTTCTTT.

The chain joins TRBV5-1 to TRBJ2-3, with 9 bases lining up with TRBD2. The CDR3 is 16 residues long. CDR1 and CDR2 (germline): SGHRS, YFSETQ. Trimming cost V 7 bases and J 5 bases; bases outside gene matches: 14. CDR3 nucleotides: TGCGCCAGCGAGCCGGGAGGCGGGAGGGCGGTAGATACGCAGTATTTT. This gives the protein CASEPGGGRAVDTQYF.

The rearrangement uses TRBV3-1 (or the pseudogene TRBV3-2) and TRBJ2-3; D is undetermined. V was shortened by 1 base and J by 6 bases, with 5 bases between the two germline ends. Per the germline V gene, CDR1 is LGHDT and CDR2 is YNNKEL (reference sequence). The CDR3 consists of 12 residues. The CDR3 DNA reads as TGTGCCAGCAGCCAAGGTATTGATACGCAGTATTTT. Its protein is CASSQGIDTQYF.

CDR3 loop: CASSYRRADQPQHF. The CDR3 DNA sequence: TGTGCCAGCAGTTACCGCCGAGCGGATCAGCCCCAGCATTTT. V usage is TRBV6-5 and J usage is TRBJ1-5; no clear D gene. Trimming stripped 2 bases from V and 5 bases from J, with 10 bases between. Per germline, CDR1 MNHEY and CDR2 SVGAGI. The CDR3 contains 14 residues.

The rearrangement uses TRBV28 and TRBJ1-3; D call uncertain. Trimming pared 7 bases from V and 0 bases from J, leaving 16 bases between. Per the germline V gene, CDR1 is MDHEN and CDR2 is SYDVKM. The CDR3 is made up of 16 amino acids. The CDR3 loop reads CASIREILSSGNTIYF. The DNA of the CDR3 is TGTGCCAGCATACGGGAGATTCTAAGCTCTGGAAACACCATATATTTT.

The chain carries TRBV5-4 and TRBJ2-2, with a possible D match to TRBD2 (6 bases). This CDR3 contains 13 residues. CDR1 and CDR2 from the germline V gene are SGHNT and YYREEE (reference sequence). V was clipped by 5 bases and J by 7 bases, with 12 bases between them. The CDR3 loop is CASSGGRVGELFF. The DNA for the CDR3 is TGTGCCAGCAGTGGAGGGCGGGTCGGGGAGCTGTTTTTT.

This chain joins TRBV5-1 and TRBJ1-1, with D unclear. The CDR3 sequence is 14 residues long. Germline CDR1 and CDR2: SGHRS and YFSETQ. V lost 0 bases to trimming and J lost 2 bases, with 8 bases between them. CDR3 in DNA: TGCGCCAGCAGCTTGGCCAACAGCAACACTGAAGCTTTCTTT. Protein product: CASSLANSNTEAFF. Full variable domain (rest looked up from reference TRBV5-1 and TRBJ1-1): KAGVTQTPRYLIKTRGQQVTLSCSPISGHRSVSWYQQTPGQGLQFLFEYFSETQRNKGNFPGRFSGRQFSNSRSEMNVSTLELGDSALYLCASSLANSNTEAFFGQGTRLTVV.

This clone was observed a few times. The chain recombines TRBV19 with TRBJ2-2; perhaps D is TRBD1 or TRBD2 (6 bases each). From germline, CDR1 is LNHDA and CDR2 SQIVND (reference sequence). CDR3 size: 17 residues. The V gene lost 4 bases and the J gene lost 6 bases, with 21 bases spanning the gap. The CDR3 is CASSTRGQLASSGELFF. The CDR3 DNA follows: TGTGCCAGTAGTACCCGGGGGCAGCTAGCGTCCTCCGGGGAGCTGTTTTTT.

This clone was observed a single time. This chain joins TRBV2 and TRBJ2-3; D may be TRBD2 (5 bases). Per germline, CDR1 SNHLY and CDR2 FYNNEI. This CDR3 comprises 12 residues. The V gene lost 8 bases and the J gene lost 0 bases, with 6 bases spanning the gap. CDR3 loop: CASWTSTDTQYF. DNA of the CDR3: TGTGCCAGCTGGACTAGCACAGATACGCAGTATTTT. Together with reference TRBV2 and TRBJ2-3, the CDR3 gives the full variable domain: EPEVTQTPSHQVTQMGQEVILRCVPISNHLYFYWYRQILGQKVEFLVSFYNNEISEKSEIFDDQFSVERPDGSNFTLKIRSTKLEDSAMYFCASWTSTDTQYFGPGTRLTVL.

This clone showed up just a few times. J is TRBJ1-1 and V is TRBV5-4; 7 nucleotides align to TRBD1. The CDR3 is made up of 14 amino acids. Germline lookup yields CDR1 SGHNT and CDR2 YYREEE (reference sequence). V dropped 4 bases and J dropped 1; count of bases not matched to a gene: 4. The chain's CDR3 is CASSVGQQNTEAFF. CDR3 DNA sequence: TGTGCCAGCAGCGTGGGACAGCAGAACACTGAAGCTTTCTTT.

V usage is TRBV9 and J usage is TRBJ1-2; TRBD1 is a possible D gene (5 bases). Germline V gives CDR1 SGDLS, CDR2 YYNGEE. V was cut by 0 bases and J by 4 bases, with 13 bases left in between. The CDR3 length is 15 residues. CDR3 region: CASSVDGGSGYGYTF. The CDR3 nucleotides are TGTGCCAGCAGCGTAGACGGGGGGTCTGGCTATGGCTACACCTTC.

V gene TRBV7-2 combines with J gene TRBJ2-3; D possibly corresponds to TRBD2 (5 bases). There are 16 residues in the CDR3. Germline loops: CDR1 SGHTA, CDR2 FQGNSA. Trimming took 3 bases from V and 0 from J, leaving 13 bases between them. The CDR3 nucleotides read TGTGCCAGCAGCTTTAATAGCGCACCTAGCACAGATACGCAGTATTTT. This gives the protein CASSFNSAPSTDTQYF.

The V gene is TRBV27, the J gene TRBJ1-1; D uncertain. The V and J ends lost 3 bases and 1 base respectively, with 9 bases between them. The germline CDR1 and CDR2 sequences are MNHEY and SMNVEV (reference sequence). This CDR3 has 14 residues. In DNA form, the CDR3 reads TGTGCCAGCAGTTTCTTGGGAGCGAACACTGAAGCTTTCTTT. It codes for CASSFLGANTEAFF.

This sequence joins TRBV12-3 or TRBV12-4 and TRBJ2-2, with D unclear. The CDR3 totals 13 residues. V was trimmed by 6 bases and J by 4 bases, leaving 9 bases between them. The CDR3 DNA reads TGTGCCAGCAGCCCTGACGGCACCGGGGAGCTGTTTTTT. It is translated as CASSPDGTGELFF.

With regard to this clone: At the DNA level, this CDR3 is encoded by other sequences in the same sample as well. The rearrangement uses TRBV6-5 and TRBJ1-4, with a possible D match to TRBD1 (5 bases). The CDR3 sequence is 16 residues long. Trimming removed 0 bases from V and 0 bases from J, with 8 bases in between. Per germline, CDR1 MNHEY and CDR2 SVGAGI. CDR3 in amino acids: CASSYSPGPTNEKLFF. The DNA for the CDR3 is TGTGCCAGCAGTTACTCTCCGGGGCCAACTAATGAAAAACTGTTTTTT.

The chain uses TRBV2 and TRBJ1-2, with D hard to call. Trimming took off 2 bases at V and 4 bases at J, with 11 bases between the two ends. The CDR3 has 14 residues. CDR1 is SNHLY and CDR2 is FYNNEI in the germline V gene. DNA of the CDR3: TGTGCCAGCAGTGAAACTAGGTGGGGCTATGGCTACACCTTC. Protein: CASSETRWGYGYTF.

In nucleotides, the CDR3 is TGTGCCAGCAGCTTCCTTAGCGGGGGAAACAATGAGCAGTTCTTC. This sequence encodes CASSFLSGGNNEQFF. The rearrangement uses TRBV5-4 and TRBJ2-1, with TRBD2 matching 9 bases. Per germline, CDR1 SGHNT and CDR2 YYREEE (reference sequence). After removal of 2 bases from V and 5 bases from J, the junction contained 5 bases not matched to a gene. The CDR3 has 15 amino acids.

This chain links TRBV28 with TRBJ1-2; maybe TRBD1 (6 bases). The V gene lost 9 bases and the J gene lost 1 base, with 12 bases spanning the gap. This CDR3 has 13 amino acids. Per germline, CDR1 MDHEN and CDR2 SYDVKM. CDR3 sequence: CASYMDSNYGYTF. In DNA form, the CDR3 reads TGTGCCAGTTACATGGACAGTAACTATGGCTACACCTTC.

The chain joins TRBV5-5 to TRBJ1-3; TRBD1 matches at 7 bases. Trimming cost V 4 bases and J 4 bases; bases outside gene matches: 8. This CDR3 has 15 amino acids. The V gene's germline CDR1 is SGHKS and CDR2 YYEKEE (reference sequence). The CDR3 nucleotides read TGTGCCAGCAGCGGCGCCCACAGGGGAGGAAACACCATATATTTT. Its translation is CASSGAHRGGNTIYF. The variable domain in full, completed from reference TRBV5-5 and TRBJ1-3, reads DAGVTQSPTHLIKTRGQQVTLRCSPISGHKSVSWYQQVLGQGPQFIFQYYEKEERGRGNFPDRFSARQFPNYSSELNVNALLLGDSALYLCASSGAHRGGNTIYFGEGSWLTVV.

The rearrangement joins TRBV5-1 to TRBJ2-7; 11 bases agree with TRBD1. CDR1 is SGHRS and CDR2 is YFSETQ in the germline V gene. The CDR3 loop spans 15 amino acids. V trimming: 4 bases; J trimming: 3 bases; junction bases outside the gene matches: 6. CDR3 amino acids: CASSPRTGGNYEQYF. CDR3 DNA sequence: TGCGCCAGCAGCCCGAGGACAGGGGGCAACTACGAGCAGTACTTC.

CDR3 DNA sequence: TGTGCCAGTAGTAGCCAAGGGGGGCAGCCCCAGCATTTT. Translated: CASSSQGGQPQHF. V is TRBV19 and J is TRBJ1-5; D might be TRBD1 (6 bases). CDR3 length: 13 residues. V dropped 4 bases and J dropped 7 bases, with 11 bases sitting between them. Per germline, CDR1 LNHDA and CDR2 SQIVND (reference sequence).

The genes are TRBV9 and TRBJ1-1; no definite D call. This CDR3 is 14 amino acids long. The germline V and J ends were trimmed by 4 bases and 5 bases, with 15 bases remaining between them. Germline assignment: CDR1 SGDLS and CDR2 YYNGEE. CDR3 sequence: CASSPTDLGTEAFF. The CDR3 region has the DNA TGTGCCAGCAGCCCCACCGATCTAGGGACTGAAGCTTTCTTT.

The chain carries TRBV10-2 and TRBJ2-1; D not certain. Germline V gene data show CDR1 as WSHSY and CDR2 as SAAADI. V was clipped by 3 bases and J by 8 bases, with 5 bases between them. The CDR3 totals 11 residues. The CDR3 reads CASSERDEQFF. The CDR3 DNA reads TGCGCCAGCAGTGAACGGGATGAGCAGTTCTTC.

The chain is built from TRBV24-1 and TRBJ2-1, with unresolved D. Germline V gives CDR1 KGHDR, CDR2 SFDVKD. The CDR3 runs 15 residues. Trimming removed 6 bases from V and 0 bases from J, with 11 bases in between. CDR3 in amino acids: CATSPGSSSYNEQFF. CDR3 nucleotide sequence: TGTGCCACCAGTCCCGGTAGCAGCTCCTACAATGAGCAGTTCTTC.